Described below is a single T cell receptor (beta chain) sequence and its context. The libraries of TRB cDNA were prepared using 5' RACE with UMI labels. Reprocessing the 5' RACE reads, TCRdb reports a single entry for every CDR3 protein and omits DNA. In total, the table holds approximately 62,000 distinct CDR3 sequences. This sample was taken from a study of CXCR3-negative and CXCR3-positive naive CD8 T cells. Germline V lookup: CDR1 DFQATT, CDR2 SNEGSKA (reference sequence). The CDR3 length is 14 residues. Sequencing input: naive CXCR3- CD8+ T cells from blood. Subset given: CD45RO-CCR7+CD27+CD95- naive CD8+ T cells lacking CXCR3 (TNR3-). The chain links TRBV20-1 to TRBJ2-7; TCRdb indicates TRBD2, and absent DNA this call remains unverified. The TCR originated in a human donor in good health. Some clones in this sample may be carry-over from other donors' samples. The CDR3 loop reads CSAGGLAEPYEQYF.